This paragraph reports one T cell receptor (beta chain). The antigen remains unidentified. These data belong to a study of cytomegalovirus exposure and HLA in healthy donors. Study-wide points: The study recorded fewer than 200 TCR beta chains that were cytomegalovirus-associated. Later genetic work tied a missense DCLRE1C variant to beta-chain V and J trimming.

The study ran its PCR with 60 Vbeta and 13 Jbeta primers. Sequenced by immunoSEQ multiplex PCR; TCRdb stores in-frame clones only, minus some. Here the sample spans about 150,000 clones, approximately 80% being singletons. Trimming cost V 5 bases and J 3 bases; bases outside gene matches: 8. This CDR3 has 16 amino acids. Germline CDR1 reads SGHVS; CDR2 reads FQNEAQ. The sequencing input was PBMCs. The chain couples TRBV7-8 to TRBJ2-7; 12 bases match TRBD2. The clonotype was recovered from a man between 25 and 39 years old in good health and CMV-seropositive. CDR3 sequence: CASSAGLAGSYYEQYF. The CDR3, as DNA: TGTGCCAGCAGCGCCGGACTAGCGGGATCCTACTACGAGCAGTACTTC.